These 21 T cell receptor beta chains share one sample of origin, sequenced in a study of beta chain features in type 1 diabetes. What was sequenced were expressed TCRB transcripts, since all of the isolated RNA had been reverse transcribed. Produced via immunoSEQ multiplex PCR; TCRdb's table is partial and in-frame only. The top ten clones hold roughly 0.066% of a sample with hundreds of thousands of clones, approximately 31% of them seen once. Sequenced: naive CD4+ T cells from blood. These TCRs come from a man aged 18 to 35 in good health.

The V gene is TRBV30, the J gene TRBJ1-1, with TRBD1 matching 9 bases. The V and J ends lost 3 bases and 3 bases, in that order; junction bases with no gene match: 5. CDR1 is GTSNPN and CDR2 is SVGIG in the germline V gene (reference sequence). The CDR3 loop spans 14 amino acids. CDR3 DNA sequence: TGTGCCTGGAGATCCGGGACAGGGTACACTGAAGCTTTCTTT. Amino acids: CAWRSGTGYTEAFF.

The gene calls are TRBV7-2 and TRBJ2-7; 11 bases fit TRBD2. This CDR3 is built from 16 residues. Unmatched junction bases numbered 11, after V lost 5 bases and J lost 5 bases. Germline lookup yields CDR1 SGHTA and CDR2 FQGNSA. The CDR3 region is CASSGTSGSGRNEQYF. CDR3 bases: TGTGCCAGCAGCGGAACTAGCGGGAGTGGCCGGAACGAGCAGTACTTC.

The chain carries TRBV5-6 and TRBJ2-3, with TRBD2 identical over 7 bases. The CDR3 contains 14 residues. Per the germline V gene, CDR1 is SGHDT and CDR2 is YYEEEE. Unmatched junction bases numbered 9, after V lost 7 bases and J lost 4 bases. This CDR3 is CASVERDLPDTQYF. Written as DNA, the CDR3 is TGTGCCAGCGTGGAGCGGGACCTCCCAGATACGCAGTATTTT.

This clone was seen a handful of times. The gene calls are TRBV25-1 and TRBJ1-5, with a tentative D call TRBD1 (5 bases). Looked up from germline, CDR1 is MGHDK and CDR2 is SYGVNS. Trimming cost V 1 base and J 0 bases, with 7 bases left between them. The CDR3 covers 15 residues. The DNA for the CDR3 is TGTGCCAGCAGTGAATTTACAGGTAGCAATCAGCCCCAGCATTTT. It specifies CASSEFTGSNQPQHF. The full variable domain, completed using reference TRBV25-1 and TRBJ1-5, is EADIYQTPRYLVIGTGKKITLECSQTMGHDKMYWYQQDPGMELHLIHYSYGVNSTEKGDLSSESTVSRIRTEHFPLTLESARPSHTSQYLCASSEFTGSNQPQHFGDGTRLSIL.

This rearrangement joins TRBV9 to TRBJ1-2; weak D call: TRBD1 (6 bases). This CDR3 comprises 12 residues. V was pared by 4 bases and J by 5 bases, with 9 bases between. The germline CDR1 and CDR2 sequences are SGDLS and YYNGEE. The CDR3 DNA reads TGTGCCAGCAGCCCCGGACAGTATGGCTACACCTTC. Its translation: CASSPGQYGYTF.

The chain combines TRBV29-1 with TRBJ2-5; 7 bases agree with TRBD1. The J call is in doubt because the DNA end fits TRBJ2-7 better. The germline CDR1 and CDR2 sequences are SQVTM and ANQGSEA. The length of the CDR3 is 13 residues. CDR3 DNA sequence: TGCAGCGCGCGGACAGGTCCGTCCTACGAGCAGTACTTC. Its translation: CSARTGPSYEQYF.

V and J are TRBV30 and TRBJ2-7; D not resolved. This CDR3 contains 13 residues. Trimming shortened V by 5 bases and J by 4 bases, and 15 bases separated the two germline ends. Germline CDR1 GTSNPN, CDR2 SVGIG (reference sequence). CDR3: CAWSGGMPYEQYF. Here the CDR3 DNA reads TGTGCCTGGTCGGGTGGAATGCCTTACGAGCAGTACTTC.

The chain combines TRBV10-3 with TRBJ2-2; no clear D gene. This CDR3 has 14 residues. V was clipped by 2 bases and J by 6 bases, with 10 bases between them. The germline gives CDR1 ENHRY, CDR2 SYGVKD. CDR3 loop: CAISEGRISGELFF. DNA of the CDR3: TGTGCCATCAGTGAGGGCAGAATATCCGGGGAGCTGTTTTTT.

The chain employs TRBV9 and TRBJ2-7; D perhaps matches TRBD1 (6 bases). In germline, CDR1 is SGDLS, CDR2 YYNGEE. V lost 4 bases and J 7 bases, leaving 18 bases between the germline ends. The CDR3 sequence is 14 residues long. The CDR3 sequence is CASSPSPRGSEQYF. CDR3 in DNA: TGTGCCAGCAGCCCCTCGCCCAGGGGCTCTGAGCAGTACTTC. Filled out from reference TRBV9 and TRBJ2-7, the complete variable domain reads DSGVTQTPKHLITATGQRVTLRCSPRSGDLSVYWYQQSLDQGLQFLIQYYNGEERAKGNILERFSAQQFPDLHSELNLSSLELGDSALYFCASSPSPRGSEQYFGPGTRLTVT.

The gene calls are TRBV7-2 and TRBJ2-5, with 7 positions matching TRBD1. V lost 1 base and J lost 4; bases outside the gene matches: 9. Germline V gene lookup returns CDR1 SGHTA and CDR2 FQGNSA. The CDR3 runs 16 residues. The CDR3 loop reads CASSLVPFRQGETQYF. DNA of the CDR3: TGTGCCAGCAGCTTAGTCCCATTCCGACAGGGAGAGACCCAGTACTTC.

This clone was counted only a few times. V is TRBV7-2 and J is TRBJ2-1; D gene uncertain. The CDR3 contains 14 residues. Trimming took off 4 bases at V and 5 bases at J, with 12 bases between the two ends. Germline CDR1 SGHTA, CDR2 FQGNSA. CDR3 in amino acids: CASSSQWANNEQFF. DNA of the CDR3: TGTGCCAGCAGCTCTCAGTGGGCCAACAATGAGCAGTTCTTC.

Only a few counts were recorded for this clone. The chain couples TRBV29-1 to TRBJ1-1; D not resolved. The CDR3 has 15 amino acids. The V end was cut by 4 bases, the J end by 0 bases, with 15 bases between. The germline CDR1 and CDR2 sequences are SQVTM and ANQGSEA. The CDR3 loop reads CSVVLLGAMNTEAFF. The CDR3 nucleotides read TGCAGCGTTGTCCTCCTGGGCGCGATGAACACTGAAGCTTTCTTT.

The rearrangement joins TRBV4-1 to TRBJ1-2; D not resolved. From germline, CDR1 is MGHRA and CDR2 YSYEKL. The V end lost 1 base, the J end lost 4 bases, and 13 bases lay between the germline ends. The CDR3 is made up of 15 amino acids. The CDR3 is CASSQVGLSSYGYTF. The CDR3 nucleotides are TGCGCCAGCAGCCAAGTAGGCCTTTCCTCCTATGGCTACACCTTC.

This clone has only a few counts. The chain joins TRBV15 to TRBJ2-6, with TRBD1 as a possible D gene (6 bases). Germline V gene data show CDR1 as LNHNV and CDR2 as YYDKDF (reference sequence). This CDR3 region has 19 residues. V gave up 0 bases and J gave up 3 bases, with 18 bases separating them. The CDR3, as DNA: TGTGCCACCAGCAGAGAAACAACAGGGATAGGGAGTGGGGCCAACGTCCTGACTTTC. This gives the protein CATSRETTGIGSGANVLTF.

This rearrangement joins TRBV29-1 to TRBJ2-7; D possibly corresponds to TRBD2 (7 bases). There are 13 residues in the CDR3. Trimming removed 3 bases at V and 4 bases at J, with 13 bases between. CDR1 is SQVTM and CDR2 is ANQGSEA in the germline V gene. The CDR3 coding sequence is TGCAGCGTTGATGGCGGGGGCCAGTACGAGCAGTACTTC. This codes for CSVDGGGQYEQYF.

The V call is TRBV28, the J call TRBJ2-7; D remains ambiguous. Trimming stripped 2 bases from V and 9 bases from J, with 14 bases between. Per germline, CDR1 MDHEN and CDR2 SYDVKM. The CDR3 has 13 amino acids. The DNA of the CDR3 is TGTGCCAGCAGTTTACCCCCTCGGAACGGGCAGTACTTC. It yields the protein CASSLPPRNGQYF.

The rearrangement links TRBV30 to TRBJ1-2, with 7 bases matching TRBD1. The germline CDR1 and CDR2 sequences are GTSNPN and SVGIG (reference sequence). The V gene end was trimmed by 4 bases and the J gene end by 8 bases; junction bases not matched to a gene: 10. The CDR3 has 13 residues. CDR3 sequence (DNA): TGTGCCTGGACCGCGTTACAGGGGTTGGGCTACACCTTC. Translation: CAWTALQGLGYTF.

CDR3 bases: TGTGCCAGCAGCATGGGGACTAGGGGTGCCTACGAGCAGTACTTC. This encodes CASSMGTRGAYEQYF. This chain links TRBV7-2 with TRBJ2-7; 8 positions match TRBD2. Unmatched junction bases numbered 8, after V lost 5 bases and J lost 2 bases. Germline values: CDR1 SGHTA, CDR2 FQGNSA. The CDR3 contains 15 residues.

The chain couples TRBV9 to TRBJ1-2; D uncertain. Deletions cut 2 bases from V and 0 bases from J, with 8 bases between. Germline-derived CDR1 and CDR2 are SGDLS and YYNGEE. The CDR3 extends over 14 amino acids. CDR3 amino acids: CASSVDGSNYGYTF. CDR3 coding DNA: TGTGCCAGCAGCGTTGACGGCTCTAACTATGGCTACACCTTC.

This clone appeared a few times. The J gene is TRBJ2-1, the V gene TRBV7-2; D not certain. Germline V gene lookup returns CDR1 SGHTA and CDR2 FQGNSA. V lost 1 base and J 3 bases, leaving 13 bases between the germline ends. This CDR3 is built from 16 residues. The CDR3 nucleotides read TGTGCCAGCAGCTTAGAAAGTTCCCTAGGCTACAATGAGCAGTTCTTC. This gives the protein CASSLESSLGYNEQFF.

The chain is built from TRBV28 and TRBJ2-1, with a possible D match to TRBD2 (6 bases). The CDR3 sequence is 13 residues long. V shed 6 bases and J shed 6 bases, with 12 bases lying between them. Germline V CDR1 and CDR2: MDHEN, SYDVKM. DNA of the CDR3: TGTGCCAGCAGGGAGGGTGGTCCCAATGAGCAGTTCTTC. Protein: CASREGGPNEQFF.